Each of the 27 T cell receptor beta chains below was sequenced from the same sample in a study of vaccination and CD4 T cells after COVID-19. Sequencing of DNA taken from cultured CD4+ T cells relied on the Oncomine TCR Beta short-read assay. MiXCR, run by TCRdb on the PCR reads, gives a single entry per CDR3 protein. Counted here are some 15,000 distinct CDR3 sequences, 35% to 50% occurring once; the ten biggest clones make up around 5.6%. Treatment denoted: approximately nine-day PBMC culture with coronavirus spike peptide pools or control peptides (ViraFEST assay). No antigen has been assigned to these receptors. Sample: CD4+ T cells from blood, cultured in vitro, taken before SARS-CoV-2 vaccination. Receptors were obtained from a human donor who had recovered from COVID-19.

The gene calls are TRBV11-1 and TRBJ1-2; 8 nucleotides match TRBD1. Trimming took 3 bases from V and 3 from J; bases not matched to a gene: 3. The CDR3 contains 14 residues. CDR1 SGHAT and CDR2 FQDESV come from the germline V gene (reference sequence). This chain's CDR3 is CASSFDRGDYGYTF. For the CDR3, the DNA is TGTGCCAGCAGCTTCGACAGGGGAGACTATGGCTACACCTTC.

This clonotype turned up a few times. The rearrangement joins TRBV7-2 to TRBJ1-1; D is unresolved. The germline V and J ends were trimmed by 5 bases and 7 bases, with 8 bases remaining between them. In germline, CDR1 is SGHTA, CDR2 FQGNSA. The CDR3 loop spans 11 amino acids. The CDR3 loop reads CASSRTIEAFF. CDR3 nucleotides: TGTGCCAGCAGCCGCACCATTGAAGCTTTCTTT.

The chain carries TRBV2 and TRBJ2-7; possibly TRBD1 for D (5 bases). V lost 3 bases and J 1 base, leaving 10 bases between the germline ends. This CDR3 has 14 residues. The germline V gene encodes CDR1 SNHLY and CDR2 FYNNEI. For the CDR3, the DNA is TGTGCCAGCAGTGACCAGGGATTGTCCTACGAGCAGTACTTC. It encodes CASSDQGLSYEQYF.

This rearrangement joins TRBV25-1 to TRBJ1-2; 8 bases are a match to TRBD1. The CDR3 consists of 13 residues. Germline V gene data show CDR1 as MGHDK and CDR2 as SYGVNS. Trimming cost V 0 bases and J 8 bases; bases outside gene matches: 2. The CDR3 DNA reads TGTGCCAGCAGTGAATATAGGGACAGGGGCTACACCTTC. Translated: CASSEYRDRGYTF.

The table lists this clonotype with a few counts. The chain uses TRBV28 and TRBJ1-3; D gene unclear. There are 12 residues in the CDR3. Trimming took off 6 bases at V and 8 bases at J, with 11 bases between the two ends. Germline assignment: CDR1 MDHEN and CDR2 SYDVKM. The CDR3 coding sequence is TGTGCCAGCAGCAGAACCGGTTACACCATATATTTT. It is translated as CASSRTGYTIYF.

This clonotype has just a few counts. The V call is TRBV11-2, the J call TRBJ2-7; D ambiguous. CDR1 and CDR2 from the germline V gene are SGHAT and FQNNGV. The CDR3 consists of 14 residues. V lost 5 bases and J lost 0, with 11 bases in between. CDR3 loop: CASSLRTASYEQYF. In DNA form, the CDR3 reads TGTGCCAGCAGCCTAAGGACGGCCTCCTACGAGCAGTACTTC.

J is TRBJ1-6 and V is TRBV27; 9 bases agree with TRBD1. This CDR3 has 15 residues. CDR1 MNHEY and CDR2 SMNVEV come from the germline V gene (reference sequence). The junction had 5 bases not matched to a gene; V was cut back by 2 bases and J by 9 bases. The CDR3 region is CASSLRTGEGSPLHF. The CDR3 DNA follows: TGTGCCAGCAGTTTAAGGACAGGGGAAGGTTCACCCCTCCACTTT.

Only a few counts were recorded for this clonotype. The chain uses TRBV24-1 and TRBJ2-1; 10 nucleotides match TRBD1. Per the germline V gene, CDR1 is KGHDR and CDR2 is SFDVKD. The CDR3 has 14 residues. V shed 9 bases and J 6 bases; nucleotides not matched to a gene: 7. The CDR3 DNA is TGTGCCACCGAGGGGACAGGGGAACTCAATGAGCAGTTCTTC. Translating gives CATEGTGELNEQFF.

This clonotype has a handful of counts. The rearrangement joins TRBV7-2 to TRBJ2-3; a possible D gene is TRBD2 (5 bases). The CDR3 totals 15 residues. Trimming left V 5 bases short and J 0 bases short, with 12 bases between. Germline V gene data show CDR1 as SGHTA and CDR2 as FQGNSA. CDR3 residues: CASSVTWTSTDTQYF. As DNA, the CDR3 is TGTGCCAGCAGCGTAACCTGGACTAGCACAGATACGCAGTATTTT.

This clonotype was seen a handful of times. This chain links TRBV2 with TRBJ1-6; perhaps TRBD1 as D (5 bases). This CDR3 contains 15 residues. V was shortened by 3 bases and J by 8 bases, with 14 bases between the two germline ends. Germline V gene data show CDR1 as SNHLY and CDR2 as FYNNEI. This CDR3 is CASSDGTAGYSPLHF. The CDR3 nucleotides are TGTGCCAGCAGTGATGGGACGGCGGGGTATTCACCCCTCCACTTT.

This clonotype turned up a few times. Here the CDR3 DNA reads TGTGCCAGCAGCTTAGTGTCCCTGAACACTGAAGCTTTCTTT. It translates to CASSLVSLNTEAFF. The chain uses TRBV7-9 and TRBJ1-1, with D unresolved. Looked up from germline, CDR1 is SEHNR and CDR2 is FQNEAQ (reference sequence). There are 14 residues in the CDR3. V shed 1 base and J shed 0 bases, with 6 bases lying between them.

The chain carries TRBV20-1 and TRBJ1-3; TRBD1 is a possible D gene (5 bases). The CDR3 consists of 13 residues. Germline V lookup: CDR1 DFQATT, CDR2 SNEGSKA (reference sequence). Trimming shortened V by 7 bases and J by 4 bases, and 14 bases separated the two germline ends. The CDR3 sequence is CSVRRGAGNTIYF. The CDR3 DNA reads TGCAGTGTCCGGAGGGGTGCGGGAAACACCATATATTTT.

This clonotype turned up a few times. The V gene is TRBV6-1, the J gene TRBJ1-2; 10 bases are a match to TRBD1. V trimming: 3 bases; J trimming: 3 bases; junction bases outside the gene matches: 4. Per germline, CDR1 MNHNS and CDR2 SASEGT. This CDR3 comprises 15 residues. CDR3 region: CASSDFDRGHYGYTF. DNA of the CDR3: TGTGCCAGCAGTGACTTTGACAGGGGGCACTATGGCTACACCTTC.

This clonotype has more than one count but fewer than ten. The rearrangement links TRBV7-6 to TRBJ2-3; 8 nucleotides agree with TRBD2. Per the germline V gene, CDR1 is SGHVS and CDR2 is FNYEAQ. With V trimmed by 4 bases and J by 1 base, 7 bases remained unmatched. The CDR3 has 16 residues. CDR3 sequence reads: CASSSPSGGRTDTQYF. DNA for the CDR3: TGTGCCAGCAGCTCCCCAAGCGGGGGACGCACAGATACGCAGTATTTT.

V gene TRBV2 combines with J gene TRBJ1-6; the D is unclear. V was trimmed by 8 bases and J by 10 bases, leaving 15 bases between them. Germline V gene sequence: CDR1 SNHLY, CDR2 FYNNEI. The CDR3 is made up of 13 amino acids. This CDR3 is CASHGVINSPLHF. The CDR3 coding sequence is TGTGCCAGCCATGGAGTTATTAACTCACCCCTCCACTTT.

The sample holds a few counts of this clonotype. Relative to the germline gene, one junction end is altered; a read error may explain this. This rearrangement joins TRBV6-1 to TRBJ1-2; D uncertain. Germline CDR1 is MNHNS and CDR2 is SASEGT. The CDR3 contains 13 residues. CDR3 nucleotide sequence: TGTGCCAGCAGGGGCTCGTCCAACTATGGCTACGCCTTC. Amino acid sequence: CASRGSSNYGYAF.

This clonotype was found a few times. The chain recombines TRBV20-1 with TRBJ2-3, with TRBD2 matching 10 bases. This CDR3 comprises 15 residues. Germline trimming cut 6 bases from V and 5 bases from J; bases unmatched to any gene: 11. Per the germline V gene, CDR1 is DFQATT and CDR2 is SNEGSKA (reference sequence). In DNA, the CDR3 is TGCAGTGCCGTCAGCGGGAGGGAGCCCCGAGATACGCAGTATTTT. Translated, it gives CSAVSGREPRDTQYF.

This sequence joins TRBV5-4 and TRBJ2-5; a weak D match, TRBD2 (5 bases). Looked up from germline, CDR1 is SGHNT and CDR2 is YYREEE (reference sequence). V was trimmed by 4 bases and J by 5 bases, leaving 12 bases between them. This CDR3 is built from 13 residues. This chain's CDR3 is CASSREVSETQYF. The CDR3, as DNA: TGTGCCAGCAGCCGGGAAGTGTCGGAGACCCAGTACTTC.

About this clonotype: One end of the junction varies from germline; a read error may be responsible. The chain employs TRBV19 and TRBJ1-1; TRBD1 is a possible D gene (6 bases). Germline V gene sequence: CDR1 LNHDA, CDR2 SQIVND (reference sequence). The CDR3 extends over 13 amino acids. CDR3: CASSIGRVQGASF. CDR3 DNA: TGTGCCAGTAGTATAGGACGGGTACAGGGAGCTTCCTTT.

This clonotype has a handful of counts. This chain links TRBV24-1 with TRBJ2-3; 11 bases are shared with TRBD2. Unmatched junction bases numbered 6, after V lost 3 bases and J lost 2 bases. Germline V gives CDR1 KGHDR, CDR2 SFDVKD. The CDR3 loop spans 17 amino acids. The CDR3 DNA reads TGTGCCACCAGTGATCCGAAGGGACTAGCGGCCACAGATACGCAGTATTTT. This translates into CATSDPKGLAATDTQYF.

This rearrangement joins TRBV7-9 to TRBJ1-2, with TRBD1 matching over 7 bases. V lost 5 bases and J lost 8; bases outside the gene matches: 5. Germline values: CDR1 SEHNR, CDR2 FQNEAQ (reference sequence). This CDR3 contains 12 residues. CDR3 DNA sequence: TGTGCCAGCAGCCCTCAGGGGGAGGGCTACACCTTC. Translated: CASSPQGEGYTF.

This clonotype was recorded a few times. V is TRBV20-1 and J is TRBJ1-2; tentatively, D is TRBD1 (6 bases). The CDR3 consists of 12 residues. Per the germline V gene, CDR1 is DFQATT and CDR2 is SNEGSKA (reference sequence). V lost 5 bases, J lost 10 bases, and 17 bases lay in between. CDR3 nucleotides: TGCAGTGCTCCCCACAGGGTGTATCTCTACACCTTC. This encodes CSAPHRVYLYTF.

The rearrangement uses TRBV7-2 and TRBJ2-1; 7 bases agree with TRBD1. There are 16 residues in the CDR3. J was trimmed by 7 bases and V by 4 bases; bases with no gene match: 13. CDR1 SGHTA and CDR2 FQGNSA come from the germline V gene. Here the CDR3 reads CASSSTRQGHLNEQFF. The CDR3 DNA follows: TGTGCCAGCAGCTCCACCCGACAGGGCCATCTTAATGAGCAGTTCTTC.

CDR3 residues: CASSLSGVGNQPQHF. The CDR3 bases are TGTGCCAGCAGTTTATCAGGGGTCGGCAATCAGCCCCAGCATTTT. The chain joins TRBV27 to TRBJ1-5, with D perhaps TRBD1 (5 bases). The CDR3 totals 15 residues. The V gene lost 0 bases and the J gene lost 2 bases, with 8 bases spanning the gap. The germline gives CDR1 MNHEY, CDR2 SMNVEV (reference sequence).

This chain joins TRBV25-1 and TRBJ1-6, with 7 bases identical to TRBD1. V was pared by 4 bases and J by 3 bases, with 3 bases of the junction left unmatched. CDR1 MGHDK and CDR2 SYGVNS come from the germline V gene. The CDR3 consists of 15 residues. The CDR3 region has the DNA TGTGCCAGCAGTGTGAACAGGGGCTATAATTCACCCCTCCACTTT. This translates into CASSVNRGYNSPLHF. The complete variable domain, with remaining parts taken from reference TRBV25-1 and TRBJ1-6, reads EADIYQTPRYLVIGTGKKITLECSQTMGHDKMYWYQQDPGMELHLIHYSYGVNSTEKGDLSSESTVSRIRTEHFPLTLESARPSHTSQYLCASSVNRGYNSPLHFGNGTRLTVT.

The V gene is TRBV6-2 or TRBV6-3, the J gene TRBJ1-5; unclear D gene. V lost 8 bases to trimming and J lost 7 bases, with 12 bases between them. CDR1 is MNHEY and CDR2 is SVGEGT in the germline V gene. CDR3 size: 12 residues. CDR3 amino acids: CASSIFGQPQHF. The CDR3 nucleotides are TGTGCCAGCTCAATTTTCGGGCAGCCCCAGCATTTT.

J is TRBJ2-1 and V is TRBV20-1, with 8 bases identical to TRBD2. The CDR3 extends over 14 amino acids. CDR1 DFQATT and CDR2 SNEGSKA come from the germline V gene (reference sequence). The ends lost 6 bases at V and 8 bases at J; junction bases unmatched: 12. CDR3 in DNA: TGCAGTGCCGCGACCGGGACTAGTTTTGATGAGCAGTTCTTC. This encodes CSAATGTSFDEQFF.